This T cell receptor beta chain was sequenced during a study of breast tumors, draining lymph nodes, adjacent tissues. The CDR3 consists of 17 residues. From germline, CDR1 is KGHDR and CDR2 SFDVKD. Trimming removed 5 bases at V and 0 bases at J, with 16 bases between. Concerning this clonotype: The target antigen is unknown.

Study observations and caveats: That most tumor T cells come from lymph nodes remained unproven. Luminal-like breast cancer showed significantly greater tumor-nontumor repertoire similarity than basal-like breast cancer did. Most tumor T cells seemingly derive from lymph node, then expand in tumor. Tumors had less TCR diversity than lymph nodes, more than nontumor tissue.

MiXCR, applied by TCRdb to the multiplex PCR reads, yields one record per CDR3 protein. The sample yields about 53,000 distinct CDR3 sequences, about 40% seen once. The chain is built from TRBV24-1 and TRBJ2-1; the D is unclear. This sequence was found in a female donor with breast cancer. Some clones in this sample may be carry-over from other donors' samples. The sequenced material came from breast tumor tissue. The CDR3 loop reads CATSARDRPSSYNEQFF. The CDR3 DNA sequence: TGTGCCACCAGTGCTAGAGATCGACCTAGCTCCTACAATGAGCAGTTCTTC.